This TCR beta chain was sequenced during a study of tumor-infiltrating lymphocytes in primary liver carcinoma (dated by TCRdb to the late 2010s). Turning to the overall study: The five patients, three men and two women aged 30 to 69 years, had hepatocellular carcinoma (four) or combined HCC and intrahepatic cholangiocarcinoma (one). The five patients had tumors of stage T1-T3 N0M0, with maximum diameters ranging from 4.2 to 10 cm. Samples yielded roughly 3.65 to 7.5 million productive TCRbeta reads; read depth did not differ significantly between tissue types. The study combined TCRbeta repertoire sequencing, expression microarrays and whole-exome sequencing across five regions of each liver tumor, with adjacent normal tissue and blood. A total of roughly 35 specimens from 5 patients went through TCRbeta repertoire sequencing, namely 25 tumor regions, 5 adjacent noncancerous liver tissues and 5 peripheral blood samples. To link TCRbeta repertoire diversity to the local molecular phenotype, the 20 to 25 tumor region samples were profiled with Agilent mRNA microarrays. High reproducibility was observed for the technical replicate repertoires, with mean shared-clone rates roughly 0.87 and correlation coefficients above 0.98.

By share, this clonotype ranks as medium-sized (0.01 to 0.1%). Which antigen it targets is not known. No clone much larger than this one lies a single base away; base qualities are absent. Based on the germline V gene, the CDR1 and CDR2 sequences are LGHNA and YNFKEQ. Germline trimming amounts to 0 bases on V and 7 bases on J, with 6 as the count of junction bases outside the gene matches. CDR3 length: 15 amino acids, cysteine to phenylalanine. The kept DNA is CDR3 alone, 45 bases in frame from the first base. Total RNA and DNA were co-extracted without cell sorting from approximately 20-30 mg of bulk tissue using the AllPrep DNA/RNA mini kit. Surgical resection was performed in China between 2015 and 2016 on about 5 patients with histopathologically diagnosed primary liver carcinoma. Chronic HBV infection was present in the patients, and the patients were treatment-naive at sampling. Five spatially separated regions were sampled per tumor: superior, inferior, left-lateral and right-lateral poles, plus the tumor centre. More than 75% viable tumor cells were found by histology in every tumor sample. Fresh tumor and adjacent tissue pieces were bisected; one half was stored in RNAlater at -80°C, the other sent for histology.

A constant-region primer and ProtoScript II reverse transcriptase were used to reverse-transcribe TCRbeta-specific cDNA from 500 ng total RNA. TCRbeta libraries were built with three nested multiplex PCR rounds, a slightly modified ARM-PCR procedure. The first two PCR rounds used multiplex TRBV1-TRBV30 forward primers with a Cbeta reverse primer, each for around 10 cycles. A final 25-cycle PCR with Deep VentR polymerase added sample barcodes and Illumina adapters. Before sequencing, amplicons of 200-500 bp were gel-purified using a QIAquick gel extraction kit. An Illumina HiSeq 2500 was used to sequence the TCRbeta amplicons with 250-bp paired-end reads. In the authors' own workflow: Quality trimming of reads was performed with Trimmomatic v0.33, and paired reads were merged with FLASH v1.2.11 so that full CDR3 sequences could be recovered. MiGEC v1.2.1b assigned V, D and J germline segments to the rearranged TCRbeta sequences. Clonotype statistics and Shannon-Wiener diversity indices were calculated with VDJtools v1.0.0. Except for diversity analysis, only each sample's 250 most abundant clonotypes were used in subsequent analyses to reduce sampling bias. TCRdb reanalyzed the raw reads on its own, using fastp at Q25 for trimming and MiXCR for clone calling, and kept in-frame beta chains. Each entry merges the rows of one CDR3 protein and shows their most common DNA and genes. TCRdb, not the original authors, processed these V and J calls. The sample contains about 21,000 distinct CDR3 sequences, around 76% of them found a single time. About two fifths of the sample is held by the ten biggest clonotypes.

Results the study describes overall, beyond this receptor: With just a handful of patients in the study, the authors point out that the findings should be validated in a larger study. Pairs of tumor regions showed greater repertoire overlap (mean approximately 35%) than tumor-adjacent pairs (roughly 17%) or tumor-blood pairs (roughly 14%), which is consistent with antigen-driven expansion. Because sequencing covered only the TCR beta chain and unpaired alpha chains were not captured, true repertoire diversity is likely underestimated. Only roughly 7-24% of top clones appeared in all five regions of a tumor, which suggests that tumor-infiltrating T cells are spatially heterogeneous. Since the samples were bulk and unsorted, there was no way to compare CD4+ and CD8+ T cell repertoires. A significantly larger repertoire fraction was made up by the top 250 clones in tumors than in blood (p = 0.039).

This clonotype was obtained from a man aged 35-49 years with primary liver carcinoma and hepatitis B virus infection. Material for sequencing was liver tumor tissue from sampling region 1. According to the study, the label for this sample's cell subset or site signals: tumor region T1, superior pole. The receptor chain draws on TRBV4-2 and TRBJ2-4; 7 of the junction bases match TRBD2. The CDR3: CASSQEGRGSNIQYF. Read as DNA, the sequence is TGTGCCAGCAGCCAAGAAGGGAGGGGTTCCAACATTCAGTACTTC.